This T cell receptor (beta chain) derives from a study of lung T cells in sarcoidosis with Löfgren's syndrome. Each CDR3 protein gets one entry after TCRdb re-called the reads with MiXCR. Here the sample spans about 4,000 distinct CDR3 sequences, 20% to 25% being singletons. This clonotype has only one observation. One junction end does not reproduce the germline sequence, and a read error may be involved. CDR3 length: 17 residues. Germline lookup yields CDR1 SGHDT and CDR2 YYEEEE. The chain links TRBV5-6 to TRBJ2-7; 8 positions agree with TRBD2. The sample consisted of CD4+ T cells from bronchoalveolar lavage. The TCR was taken from a human donor with sarcoidosis (Löfgren's syndrome or another form), or a control subject (not recorded which). The CDR3 nucleotides read TGTGCCAGCAGCTTGACAAGGACTAGCAGGATCTCCTACGGGCAGTACTTC. Protein product: CASSLTRTSRISYGQYF.